These 28 T cell receptor beta chains came from one sample sequenced in a study of blood T cell repertoires in COVID-19 (dated by TCRdb to about 2020). The protocol used for the library was the immunoSEQ multiplex PCR assay. This is the immuneACCESS table as TCRdb keeps it, with only in-frame sequences that have V and J called. A part of the clones is gone; compared with another copy, unresolved V genes explain less than half, and the rest is unexplained. The sample table holds fewer than 300,000 clones, of which less than 85% were seen once. More than 1.4% of the sample is taken by the ten largest. Sample: peripheral blood. The source is a human donor with COVID-19, enrolled during active disease. The donor label of this sample is uncertain.

This chain connects TRBV15 to TRBJ1-2, with D perhaps TRBD1 (5 bases). Germline CDR1 LNHNV, CDR2 YYDKDF (reference sequence). V lost 1 base and J 5 bases, leaving 11 bases between the germline ends. The CDR3 spans 14 residues. The DNA of the CDR3 is TGTGCCACCAGCAGAGGCGGGGGTCGATATGGCTACACCTTC. Residues: CATSRGGGRYGYTF.

This clone appeared a few times. The chain is built from TRBV6-4 and TRBJ1-2; 10 bases line up with TRBD1. This CDR3 comprises 13 residues. Trimming at V came to 6 bases and at J to 8 bases, leaving 6 bases not matched to a gene. In germline, CDR1 is MRHNA, CDR2 SNTAGT. DNA of the CDR3: TGTGCCAGCAGCTGGACAGGGGGGCTCGGCTACACCTTC. This codes for CASSWTGGLGYTF.

The chain is built from TRBV15 and TRBJ1-5, with a tentative D call TRBD1 (6 bases). Per germline, CDR1 LNHNV and CDR2 YYDKDF (reference sequence). The CDR3 sequence is 15 residues long. V lost 0 bases and J 10 bases, leaving 16 bases between the germline ends. The CDR3 is CATSRDPRGISPQHF. CDR3 bases: TGTGCCACCAGCAGAGATCCTAGGGGGATCAGCCCCCAGCATTTT.

The chain recombines TRBV5-5 with TRBJ2-4; 12 positions agree with TRBD2. This CDR3 is 17 amino acids long. Germline CDR1 is SGHKS and CDR2 is YYEKEE (reference sequence). The V segment lost 0 bases and the J segment 7 bases; nucleotides outside the gene matches: 8. The CDR3 here is CASSLEPTSGSRNIQYF. DNA for the CDR3: TGTGCCAGCAGCTTGGAGCCGACTAGCGGGAGCCGGAACATTCAGTACTTC.

The chain couples TRBV25-1 to TRBJ2-1, with D possibly matching TRBD1 (6 bases). With 2 bases removed from V and 7 bases from J, the gap between germline ends came to 6 bases. Germline V gene lookup returns CDR1 MGHDK and CDR2 SYGVNS. The CDR3 runs 12 residues. The CDR3: CASSEQGNEQFF. The DNA of the CDR3 is TGTGCCAGCAGTGAACAGGGGAATGAGCAGTTCTTC.

This clone was seen a single time. The chain has TRBV19 and TRBJ2-5, with 10 nucleotides matching TRBD2. The CDR3 covers 14 residues. The V gene's germline CDR1 is LNHDA and CDR2 SQIVND (reference sequence). V was clipped by 5 bases and J by 1 base; unmatched bases: 1. In nucleotides, the CDR3 is TGTGCCAGTAGTGGGACTAGCGCCCAAGAGACCCAGTACTTC. Encoded protein: CASSGTSAQETQYF.

This sequence joins TRBV6-4 and TRBJ2-7; TRBD2 matches at 7 bases. V shed 3 bases and J 1 base; nucleotides not matched to a gene: 9. Looked up from germline, CDR1 is MRHNA and CDR2 is SNTAGT. CDR3 length equals 16 residues. As DNA, the CDR3 is TGTGCCAGCAGTGAGCGCTGTGGGAGGGCATCCTACGAGCAGTACTTC. Its protein product is CASSERCGRASYEQYF.

The genes are TRBV12-3 or TRBV12-4 and TRBJ1-5; tentatively, D is TRBD1 (6 bases). Trimming took off 8 bases at V and 5 bases at J, with 13 bases between the two ends. This CDR3 contains 13 residues. The CDR3 is CASGQGFDQPQHF. The DNA of the CDR3 is TGTGCCAGCGGGCAGGGGTTCGATCAGCCCCAGCATTTT.

A word on this clone: A junction boundary mismatches the germline segment, possibly from a read error. The rearrangement links TRBV5-1 to TRBJ2-6; 7 bases are a match to TRBD2. The CDR3 length is 19 residues. The germline V gene has CDR1 SGHRS and CDR2 YFSETQ. This chain's CDR3 is CASSLGHVGGSSGANVLTF. In nucleotides, the CDR3 is TGCGCCAGCAGTTTGGGCCATGTGGGCGGGAGCTCTGGGGCCAACGTCCTGACTTTC.

The chain uses TRBV29-1 and TRBJ1-2; possible D gene TRBD1, 5 bases. This CDR3 is 13 amino acids long. Trimming removed 4 bases at V and 3 bases at J, with 12 bases between. Germline V CDR1 and CDR2: SQVTM, ANQGSEA. The CDR3 is CSVAAGDHYGYTF. The CDR3 DNA reads as TGCAGCGTTGCAGCGGGGGATCACTATGGCTACACCTTC.

This rearrangement joins TRBV28 to TRBJ2-1, with D maybe TRBD1 (6 bases). With 6 bases removed from V and 7 bases from J, the gap between germline ends came to 10 bases. The CDR3 contains 12 residues. Germline values: CDR1 MDHEN, CDR2 SYDVKM. CDR3 in DNA: TGTGCCAGCAGCGTACAGGGAAATGAGCAGTTCTTC. Translation: CASSVQGNEQFF.

The V call is TRBV19, the J call TRBJ1-2, with TRBD1 identical over 8 bases. Germline V CDR1 and CDR2: LNHDA, SQIVND (reference sequence). The CDR3 consists of 15 residues. After removal of 6 bases from V and 3 bases from J, the junction contained 9 bases not matched to a gene. CDR3 bases: TGTGCCAGTAGAAAGCAGGGGGCGTCCCACTATGGCTACACCTTC. It is translated as CASRKQGASHYGYTF.

The J gene is TRBJ1-6, the V gene TRBV7-9; 8 bases are shared with TRBD1. The CDR3 is made up of 18 amino acids. V trimming: 8 bases; J trimming: 6 bases; junction bases outside the gene matches: 18. Germline V gene sequence: CDR1 SEHNR, CDR2 FQNEAQ (reference sequence). The CDR3 reads CASGPTSLTGEVNSPLHF. CDR3 nucleotides: TGTGCCAGCGGCCCAACTAGCCTGACAGGGGAGGTTAATTCACCCCTCCACTTT.

The chain combines TRBV5-5 with TRBJ2-1; 10 bases match TRBD1. V was pared by 1 base and J by 2 bases, with 3 bases of the junction left unmatched. Germline CDR1 is SGHKS and CDR2 is YYEKEE (reference sequence). The CDR3 totals 16 residues. The DNA of the CDR3 is TGTGCCAGCAGCTTGTCGGGGACAGGGGCCTACAATGAGCAGTTCTTC. Translated: CASSLSGTGAYNEQFF.

V gene TRBV11-2 combines with J gene TRBJ1-3, with D perhaps matching TRBD1 (6 bases). This CDR3 is built from 16 residues. From germline, CDR1 is SGHAT and CDR2 FQNNGV. The germline V and J ends were trimmed by 4 bases and 2 bases, with 15 bases remaining between them. The CDR3 DNA reads as TGTGCCAGCAGCTCGACCCGGGACATAGCTGGAAACACCATATATTTT. Translating it yields CASSSTRDIAGNTIYF.

The V gene is TRBV20-1, the J gene TRBJ2-5; D possibly matches TRBD1 or TRBD2 (6 bases each). Trimming removed 3 bases from V and 2 bases from J, with 16 bases in between. The CDR3 runs 15 residues. Germline V gives CDR1 DFQATT, CDR2 SNEGSKA (reference sequence). In nucleotides, the CDR3 is TGCAGTGCTAGTGGGGGGCTAGCATTACAAGAGACCCAGTACTTC. It codes for CSASGGLALQETQYF.

The V gene is TRBV3-1 (or the pseudogene TRBV3-2), the J gene TRBJ2-2; TRBD2 agrees at 9 bases. CDR3 length: 17 amino acids. The junction had 6 bases not matched to a gene; V was cut back by 0 bases and J by 4 bases. Germline values: CDR1 LGHDT, CDR2 YNNKEL (reference sequence). The CDR3 DNA is TGTGCCAGCAGCCAAGATGCGCTAGCGGGAATCACCGGGGAGCTGTTTTTT. It specifies CASSQDALAGITGELFF.

This rearrangement joins TRBV5-1 to TRBJ2-3; TRBD1 might be the D (6 bases). The length of the CDR3 is 15 residues. V gave up 2 bases and J gave up 2 bases, with 12 bases separating them. Germline values: CDR1 SGHRS, CDR2 YFSETQ. CDR3 sequence: CASSLQGGDTDTQYF. The CDR3 nucleotides read TGCGCCAGCAGCTTACAGGGTGGGGACACAGATACGCAGTATTTT.

The table lists this clone with a count of one. The chain uses TRBV2 and TRBJ2-7, with D possibly being TRBD2 (6 bases). Germline-derived CDR1 and CDR2 are SNHLY and FYNNEI. CDR3 length equals 13 residues. Trimming stripped 2 bases from V and 3 bases from J, with 8 bases between. In DNA form, the CDR3 reads TGTGCCAGCAGTGAACGGCGGGACTACGAGCAGTACTTC. Its translation: CASSERRDYEQYF.

This sequence joins TRBV24-1 and TRBJ2-2; the D gene is possibly TRBD1 (5 bases). Germline loops: CDR1 KGHDR, CDR2 SFDVKD. V lost 4 bases, J lost 3 bases, and 11 bases lay in between. The CDR3 length is 15 residues. CDR3 loop: CATSDPAGYTGELFF. The CDR3 region has the DNA TGTGCCACCAGTGACCCGGCAGGGTACACCGGGGAGCTGTTTTTT.

The rearrangement links TRBV20-1 to TRBJ1-4; unclear D gene. From germline, CDR1 is DFQATT and CDR2 SNEGSKA (reference sequence). CDR3 length: 11 residues. Trimming removed 3 bases from V and 6 bases from J, with 5 bases in between. The CDR3 sequence is CSASPDEKLFF. The DNA for the CDR3 is TGCAGTGCTAGCCCGGATGAAAAACTGTTTTTT.

This chain links TRBV7-9 with TRBJ2-1, with TRBD2 matching over 8 bases. Germline V gene lookup returns CDR1 SEHNR and CDR2 FQNEAQ (reference sequence). The CDR3 loop spans 15 amino acids. V trimming: 0 bases; J trimming: 5 bases; junction bases outside the gene matches: 3. The CDR3 DNA reads TGTGCCAGCAGCTTAGCGGTAGCGGGGAACAATGAGCAGTTCTTC. Its translation: CASSLAVAGNNEQFF.

This chain connects TRBV10-3 to TRBJ2-2, with 7 bases lining up with TRBD2. From germline, CDR1 is ENHRY and CDR2 SYGVKD. The length of the CDR3 is 15 residues. J lost 2 bases, V lost 3 bases, and 3 bases had no gene match. CDR3 in amino acids: CAISEGTTNTGELFF. The CDR3 nucleotides read TGTGCCATCAGTGAAGGGACTACAAACACCGGGGAGCTGTTTTTT.

The count of this clone is one. The V call is TRBV6-2 or TRBV6-3, the J call TRBJ1-2; the match to TRBD1 covers 7 bases. This CDR3 has 12 amino acids. With V trimmed by 6 bases and J by 8 bases, 6 bases remained unmatched. Germline loops: CDR1 MNHEY, CDR2 SVGEGT. CDR3: CASSRDREGYTF. Written as DNA, the CDR3 is TGTGCCAGCAGCCGTGACAGGGAAGGCTACACCTTC.

The chain couples TRBV9 to TRBJ2-1; D uncertain. Trimming stripped 0 bases from V and 0 bases from J, with 7 bases between. Germline CDR1 and CDR2: SGDLS and YYNGEE. This CDR3 spans 15 amino acids. This CDR3 is CASSVDLPSYNEQFF. DNA for the CDR3: TGTGCCAGCAGCGTAGACCTACCCTCCTACAATGAGCAGTTCTTC.

The chain employs TRBV5-1 and TRBJ2-7; 9 nucleotides line up with TRBD1. The germline CDR1 and CDR2 sequences are SGHRS and YFSETQ. CDR3 length: 14 amino acids. Unmatched junction bases numbered 3, after V lost 3 bases and J lost 2 bases. CDR3 sequence: CASSWGQGPYEQYF. In DNA, the CDR3 is TGCGCCAGCAGCTGGGGACAGGGCCCCTACGAGCAGTACTTC.

The V gene is TRBV6-5, the J gene TRBJ2-1; D unresolved. The CDR3 loop spans 12 amino acids. V was shortened by 6 bases and J by 10 bases, with 13 bases between the two germline ends. Germline CDR1 and CDR2: MNHEY and SVGAGI. The CDR3 DNA sequence: TGTGCCAGCAGCCGCGCATCCGAGGAGCAGTTCTTC. This sequence encodes CASSRASEEQFF.

The chain employs TRBV7-3 and TRBJ2-3, with TRBD1 as a possible D gene (6 bases). Germline CDR1 SGHTA, CDR2 FQGTGA. V dropped 3 bases and J dropped 2 bases, with 9 bases sitting between them. The length of the CDR3 is 14 residues. This chain's CDR3 is CASSFGTNTDTQYF. The DNA for the CDR3 is TGTGCCAGCAGCTTTGGGACAAACACAGATACGCAGTATTTT.